This entry is about one TCR beta chain. Measured with immunoSEQ multiplex PCR; TCRdb has only the in-frame clones, and not every one. The sample lists about 220,000 clones, around 88% occurring once. This sample stems from a study of cytomegalovirus exposure and HLA in healthy donors. The V end was cut by 7 bases, the J end by 5 bases, with 18 bases between. The V gene's germline CDR1 is SNHLY and CDR2 FYNNEI. This CDR3 has 15 amino acids. This rearrangement joins TRBV2 to TRBJ2-1; TRBD2 might be the D (5 bases). Sequencing was performed on PBMCs. The sequence was collected from a woman between 18 and 29 years old in good health and CMV-seronegative. CDR3 region: CASTRLAGVNNEQFF. CDR3 DNA sequence: TGTGCCAGCACGCGGCTAGCTGGAGTTAACAATGAGCAGTTCTTC.